This T cell receptor beta chain was identified in a study of OX40 agonist ivuxolimab in advanced cancers. Study context: Ivuxolimab, an antibody that agonizes OX40 (CD134), was administered to the patients. The mean age was about 61 years, ranging from about 23 to 85, with less than 90% of participants male. Every 2 weeks, ivuxolimab was infused into the patients intravenously at between 0.01 and 10 mg/kg. Study-level points and caveats: Expanded peripheral T cells had an undetermined antigen specificity.

Notes on this clone: Its antigen is still unknown.

V was clipped by 3 bases and J by 3 bases, with 8 bases between them. Germline loops: CDR1 KGHSH, CDR2 LQKENI. The CDR3 is 14 amino acids. Measured with immunoSEQ multiplex PCR; TCRdb has only the in-frame clones, and not every one. The data contain tens of thousands of clones, roughly 90% of them singletons. The genes are TRBV18 and TRBJ2-2; no clear D gene. This receptor was identified in an adult with an advanced solid tumor such as melanoma, head and neck, liver or kidney cancer. The starting material was CD4+ or CD8+ T cells sorted from blood, obtained in a trial of the OX40 agonist ivuxolimab. In nucleotides, the CDR3 is TGTGCCAGCTCACCTTCCATAGACACCGGGGAGCTGTTTTTT. Amino acids: CASSPSIDTGELFF.